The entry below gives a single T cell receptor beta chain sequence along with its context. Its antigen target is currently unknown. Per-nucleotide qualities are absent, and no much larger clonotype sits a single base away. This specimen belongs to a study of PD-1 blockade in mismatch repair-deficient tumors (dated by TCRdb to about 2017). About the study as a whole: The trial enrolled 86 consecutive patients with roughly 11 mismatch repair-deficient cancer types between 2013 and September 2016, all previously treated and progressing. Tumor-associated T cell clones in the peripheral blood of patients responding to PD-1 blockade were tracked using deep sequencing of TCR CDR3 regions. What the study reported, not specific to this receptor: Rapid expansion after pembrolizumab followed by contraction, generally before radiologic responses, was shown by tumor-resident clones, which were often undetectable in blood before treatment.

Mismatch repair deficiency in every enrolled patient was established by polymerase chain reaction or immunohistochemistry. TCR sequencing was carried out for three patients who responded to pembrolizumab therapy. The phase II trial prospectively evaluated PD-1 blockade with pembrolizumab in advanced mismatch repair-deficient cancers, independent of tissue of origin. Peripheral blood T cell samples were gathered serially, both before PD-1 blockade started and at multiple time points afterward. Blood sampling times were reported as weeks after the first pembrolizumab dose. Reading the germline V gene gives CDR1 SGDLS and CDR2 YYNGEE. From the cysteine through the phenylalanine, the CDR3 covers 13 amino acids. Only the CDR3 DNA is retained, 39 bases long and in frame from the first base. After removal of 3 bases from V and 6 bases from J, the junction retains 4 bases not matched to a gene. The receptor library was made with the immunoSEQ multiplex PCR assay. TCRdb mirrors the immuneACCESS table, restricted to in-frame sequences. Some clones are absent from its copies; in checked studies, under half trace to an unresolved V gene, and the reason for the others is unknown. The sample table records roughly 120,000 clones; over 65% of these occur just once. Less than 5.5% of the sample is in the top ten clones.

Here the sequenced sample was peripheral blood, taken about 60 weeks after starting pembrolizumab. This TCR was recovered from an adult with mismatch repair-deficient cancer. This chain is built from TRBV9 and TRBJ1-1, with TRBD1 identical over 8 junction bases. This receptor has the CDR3 CASSGQGFSEAFF. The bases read TGTGCCAGCAGCGGACAGGGGTTTTCTGAAGCTTTCTTT.